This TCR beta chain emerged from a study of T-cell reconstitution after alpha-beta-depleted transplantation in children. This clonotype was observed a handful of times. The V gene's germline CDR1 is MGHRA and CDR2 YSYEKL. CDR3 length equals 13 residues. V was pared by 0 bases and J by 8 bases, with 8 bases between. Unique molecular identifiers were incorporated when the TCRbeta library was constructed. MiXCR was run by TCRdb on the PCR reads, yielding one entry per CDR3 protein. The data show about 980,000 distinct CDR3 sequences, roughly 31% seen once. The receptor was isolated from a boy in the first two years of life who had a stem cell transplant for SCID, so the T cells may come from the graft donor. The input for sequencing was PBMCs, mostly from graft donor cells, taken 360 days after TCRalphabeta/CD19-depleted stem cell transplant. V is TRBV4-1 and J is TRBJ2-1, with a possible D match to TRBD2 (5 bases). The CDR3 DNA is TGCGCCAGCAGCCAAGACCGGGAACATGAGCAGTTCTTC. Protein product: CASSQDREHEQFF.